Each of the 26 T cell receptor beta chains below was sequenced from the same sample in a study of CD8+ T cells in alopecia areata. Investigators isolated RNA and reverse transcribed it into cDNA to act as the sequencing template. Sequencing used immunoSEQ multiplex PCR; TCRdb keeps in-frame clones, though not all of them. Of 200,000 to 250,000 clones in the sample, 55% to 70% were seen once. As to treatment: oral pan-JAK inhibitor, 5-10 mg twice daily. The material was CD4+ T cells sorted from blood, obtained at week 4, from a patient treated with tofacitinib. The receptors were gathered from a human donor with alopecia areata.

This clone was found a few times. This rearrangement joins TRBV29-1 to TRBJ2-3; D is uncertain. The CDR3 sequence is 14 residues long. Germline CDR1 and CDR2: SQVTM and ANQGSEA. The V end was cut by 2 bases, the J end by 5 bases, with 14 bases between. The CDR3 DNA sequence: TGCAGCGTTGAAATAGGATTGGTGGGAGATACGCAGTATTTT. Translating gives CSVEIGLVGDTQYF.

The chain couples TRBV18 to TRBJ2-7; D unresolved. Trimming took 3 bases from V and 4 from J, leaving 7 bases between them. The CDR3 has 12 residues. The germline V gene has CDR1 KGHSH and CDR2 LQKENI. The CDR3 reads CASSPHRYEQYF. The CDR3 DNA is TGTGCCAGCTCACCCCATCGGTACGAGCAGTACTTC.

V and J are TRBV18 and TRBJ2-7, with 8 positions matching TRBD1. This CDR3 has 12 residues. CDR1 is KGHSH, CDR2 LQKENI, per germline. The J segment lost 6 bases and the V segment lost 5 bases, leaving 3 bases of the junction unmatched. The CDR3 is CASSSDRVEQYF. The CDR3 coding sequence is TGTGCCAGCTCATCGGACAGGGTCGAGCAGTACTTC.

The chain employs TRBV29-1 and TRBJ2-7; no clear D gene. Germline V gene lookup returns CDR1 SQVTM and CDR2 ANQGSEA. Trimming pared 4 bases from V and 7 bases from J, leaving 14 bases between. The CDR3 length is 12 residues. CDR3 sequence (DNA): TGCAGCGTTGCCACGAGTCGGAGAGAGCAGTACTTC. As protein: CSVATSRREQYF.

CDR3 in DNA: TGCAGCGCTAGACAGGGGCGTGCCCATGAGCAGTTCTTC. Residues: CSARQGRAHEQFF. This chain uses TRBV29-1 with TRBJ2-1; 8 positions agree with TRBD1. V dropped 7 bases and J dropped 8; count of bases not matched to a gene: 10. Germline lookup yields CDR1 SQVTM and CDR2 ANQGSEA. This CDR3 is 13 amino acids long.

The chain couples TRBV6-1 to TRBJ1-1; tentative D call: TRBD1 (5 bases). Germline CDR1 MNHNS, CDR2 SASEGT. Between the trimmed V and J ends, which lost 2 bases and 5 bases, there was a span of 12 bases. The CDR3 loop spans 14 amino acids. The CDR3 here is CASSELLGGTEAFF. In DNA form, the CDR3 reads TGTGCCAGCAGTGAACTACTCGGGGGTACTGAAGCTTTCTTT.

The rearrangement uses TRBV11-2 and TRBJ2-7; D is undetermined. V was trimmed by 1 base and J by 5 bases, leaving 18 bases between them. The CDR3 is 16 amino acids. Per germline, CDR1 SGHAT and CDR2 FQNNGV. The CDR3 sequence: CASSLASWTQKDEQYF. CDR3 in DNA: TGTGCCAGCAGCTTAGCCTCATGGACCCAAAAGGACGAGCAGTACTTC.

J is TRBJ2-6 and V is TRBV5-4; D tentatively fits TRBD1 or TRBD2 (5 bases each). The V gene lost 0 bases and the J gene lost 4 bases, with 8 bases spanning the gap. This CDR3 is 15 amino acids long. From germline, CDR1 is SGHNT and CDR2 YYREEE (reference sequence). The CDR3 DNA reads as TGTGCCAGCAGCTTGGGAGGGGCGGGGGCCAACGTCCTGACTTTC. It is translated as CASSLGGAGANVLTF.

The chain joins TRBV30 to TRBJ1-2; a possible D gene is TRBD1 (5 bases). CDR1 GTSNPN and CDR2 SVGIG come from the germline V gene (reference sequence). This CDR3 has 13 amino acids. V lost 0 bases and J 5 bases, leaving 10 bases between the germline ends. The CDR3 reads CAWSVRGDYGYTF. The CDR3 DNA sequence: TGTGCCTGGAGTGTACGAGGGGATTATGGCTACACCTTC.

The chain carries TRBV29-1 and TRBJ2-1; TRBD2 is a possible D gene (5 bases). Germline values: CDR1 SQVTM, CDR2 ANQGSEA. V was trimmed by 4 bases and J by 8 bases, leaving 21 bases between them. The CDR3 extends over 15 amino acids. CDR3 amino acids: CSVGRSAASRDEQFF. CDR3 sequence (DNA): TGCAGCGTTGGACGTTCTGCGGCTAGCCGCGATGAGCAGTTCTTC.

CDR3 nucleotide sequence: TGTGCCAGCAGTCCCCGGGAAGGGGACTATGGCTACACCTTC. This gives the protein CASSPREGDYGYTF. This chain joins TRBV27 and TRBJ1-2; TRBD1 might be the D (5 bases). The CDR3 runs 14 residues. The germline gives CDR1 MNHEY, CDR2 SMNVEV (reference sequence). V lost 5 bases and J lost 3, with 13 bases in between.

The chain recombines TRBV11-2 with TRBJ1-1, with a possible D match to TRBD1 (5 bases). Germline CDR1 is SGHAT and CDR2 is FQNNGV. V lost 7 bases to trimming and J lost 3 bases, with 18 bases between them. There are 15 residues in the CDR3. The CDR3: CASTTRRGGDTEAFF. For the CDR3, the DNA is TGTGCCAGCACCACCCGTAGGGGAGGGGACACTGAAGCTTTCTTT.

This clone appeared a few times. As DNA, the CDR3 is TGCGCCAGCAGTCAATATGAGGGTCCCACTGAAGCTTTCTTT. It codes for CASSQYEGPTEAFF. V and J are TRBV23-1 and TRBJ1-1; D is unclear. TRBV23-1 counts as an open reading frame of uncertain function. Trimming took off 1 base at V and 4 bases at J, with 10 bases between the two ends. CDR3 length: 14 residues.

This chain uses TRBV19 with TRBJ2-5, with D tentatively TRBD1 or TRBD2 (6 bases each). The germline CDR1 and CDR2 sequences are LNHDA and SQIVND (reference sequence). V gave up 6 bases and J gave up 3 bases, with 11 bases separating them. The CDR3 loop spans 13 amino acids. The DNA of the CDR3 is TGTGCCAGTAGCGGGGGCCCGAAAGAGACCCAGTACTTC. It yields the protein CASSGGPKETQYF.

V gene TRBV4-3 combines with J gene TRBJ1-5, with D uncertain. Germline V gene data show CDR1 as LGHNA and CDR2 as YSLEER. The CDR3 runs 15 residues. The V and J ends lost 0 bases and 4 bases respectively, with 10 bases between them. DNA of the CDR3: TGCGCCAGCAGCCAAGATAAGGAAGGAAATCAGCCCCAGCATTTT. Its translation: CASSQDKEGNQPQHF.

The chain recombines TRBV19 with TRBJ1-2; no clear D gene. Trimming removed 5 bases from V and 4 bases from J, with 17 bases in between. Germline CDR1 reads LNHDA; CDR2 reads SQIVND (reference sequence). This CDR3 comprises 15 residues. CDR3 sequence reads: CASSHVPPAGYGYTF. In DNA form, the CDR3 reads TGTGCCAGTAGTCATGTGCCTCCCGCCGGCTATGGCTACACCTTC.

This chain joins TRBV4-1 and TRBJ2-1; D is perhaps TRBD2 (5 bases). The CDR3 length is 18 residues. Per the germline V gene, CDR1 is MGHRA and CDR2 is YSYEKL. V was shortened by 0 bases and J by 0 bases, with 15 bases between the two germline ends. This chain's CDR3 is CASSQDYASYTSYNEQFF. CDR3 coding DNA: TGCGCCAGCAGCCAAGATTACGCTAGCTATACCTCCTACAATGAGCAGTTCTTC.

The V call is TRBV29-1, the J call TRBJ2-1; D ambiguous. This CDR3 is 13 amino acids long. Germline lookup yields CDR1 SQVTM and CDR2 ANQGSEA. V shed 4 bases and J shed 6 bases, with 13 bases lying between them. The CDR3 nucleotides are TGCAGCGTTGGGCCGGCTGCCCCCAATGAGCAGTTCTTC. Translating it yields CSVGPAAPNEQFF.

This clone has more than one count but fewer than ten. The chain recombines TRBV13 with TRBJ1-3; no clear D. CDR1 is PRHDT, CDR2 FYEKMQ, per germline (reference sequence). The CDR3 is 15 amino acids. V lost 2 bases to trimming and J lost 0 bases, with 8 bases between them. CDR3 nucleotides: TGTGCCAGCAGCTTATACGGGCTCTCTGGAAACACCATATATTTT. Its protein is CASSLYGLSGNTIYF.

The CDR3: CASSPLWDNEQFF. Written as DNA, the CDR3 is TGTGCCAGCAGTCCACTGTGGGACAATGAGCAGTTCTTC. V and J are TRBV25-1 and TRBJ2-1, with unresolved D. V was cut by 5 bases and J by 5 bases, with 10 bases left in between. This CDR3 has 13 amino acids. Germline V gene sequence: CDR1 MGHDK, CDR2 SYGVNS.

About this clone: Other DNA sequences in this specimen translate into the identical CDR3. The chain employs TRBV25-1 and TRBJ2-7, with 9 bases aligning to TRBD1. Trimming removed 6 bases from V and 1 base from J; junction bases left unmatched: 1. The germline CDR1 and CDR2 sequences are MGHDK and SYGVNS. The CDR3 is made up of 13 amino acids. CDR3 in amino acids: CASRQGASYEQYF. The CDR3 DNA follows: TGTGCCAGCAGACAGGGGGCTTCCTACGAGCAGTACTTC.

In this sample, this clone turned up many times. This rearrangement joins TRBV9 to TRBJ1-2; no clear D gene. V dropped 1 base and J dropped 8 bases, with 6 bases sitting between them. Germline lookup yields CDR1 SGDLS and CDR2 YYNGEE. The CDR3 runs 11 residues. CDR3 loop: CASSVTDGYTF. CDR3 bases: TGTGCCAGCAGCGTAACTGACGGCTACACCTTC.

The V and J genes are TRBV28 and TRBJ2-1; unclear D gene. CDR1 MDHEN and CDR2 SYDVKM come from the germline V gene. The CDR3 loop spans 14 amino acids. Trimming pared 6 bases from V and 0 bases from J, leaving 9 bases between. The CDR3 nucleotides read TGTGCCAGCAGCCCTGGCGGCTCCTACAATGAGCAGTTCTTC. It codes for CASSPGGSYNEQFF. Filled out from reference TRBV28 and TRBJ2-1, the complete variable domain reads DVKVTQSSRYLVKRTGEKVFLECVQDMDHENMFWYRQDPGLGLRLIYFSYDVKMKEKGDIPEGYSVSREKKERFSLILESASTNQTSMYLCASSPGGSYNEQFFGPGTRLTVL.

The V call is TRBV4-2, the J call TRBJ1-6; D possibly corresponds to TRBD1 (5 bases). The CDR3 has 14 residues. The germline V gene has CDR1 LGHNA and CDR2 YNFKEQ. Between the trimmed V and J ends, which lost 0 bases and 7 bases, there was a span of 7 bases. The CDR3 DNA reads TGTGCCAGCAGCCAAGAACGGGGGAATTCACCCCTCCACTTT. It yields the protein CASSQERGNSPLHF.

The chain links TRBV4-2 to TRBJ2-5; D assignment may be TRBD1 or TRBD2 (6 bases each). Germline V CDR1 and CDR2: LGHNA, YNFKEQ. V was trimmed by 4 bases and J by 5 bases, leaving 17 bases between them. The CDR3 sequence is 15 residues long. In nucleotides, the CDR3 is TGTGCCAGCAGCCCAGGAGGGGGGCCCCGGGAGACCCAGTACTTC. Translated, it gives CASSPGGGPRETQYF.

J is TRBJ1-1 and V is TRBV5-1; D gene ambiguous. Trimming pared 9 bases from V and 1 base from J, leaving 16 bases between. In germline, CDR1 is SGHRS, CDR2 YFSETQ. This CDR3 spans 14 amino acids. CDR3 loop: CATSLDVSNTEAFF. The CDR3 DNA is TGCGCCACCTCACTGGACGTATCGAACACTGAAGCTTTCTTT.